This record concerns one T cell receptor beta chain sequence. These data are taken from a study of control samples from healthy donors and cancer patients. Profiled with immunoSEQ multiplex PCR; TCRdb holds only in-frame clones, not every one. The data hold roughly 30,000 clones, with around 80% observed a single time. This CDR3 contains 14 residues. Germline V lookup: CDR1 KGHSH, CDR2 LQKENI. V lost 1 base, J lost 8 bases, and 9 bases lay in between. The origin of this receptor is a man aged 55-75 years with head and neck cancer. Sequencing used PBMCs. The chain couples TRBV18 to TRBJ1-6; tentatively, D is TRBD1 (6 bases). CDR3 region: CASSPQGGDSPLHF. In nucleotides, the CDR3 is TGTGCCAGCTCACCACAAGGGGGTGATTCACCCCTCCACTTT.